The present entry profiles one T cell receptor (beta chain) with its context. Its antigen remains unknown. On average around 100,000 T cells per donor were immunosequenced. The data are from a study of T cells in tuberculosis. The wider study: CD1B tetramers identified T cells specific for mycobacterial lipid GMM. In South Africa, adults with active tuberculosis were compared with IGRA-negative and latently infected IGRA-positive adolescents.

Clones were sequenced by immunoSEQ multiplex PCR, and TCRdb holds only the in-frame ones, with some missing. In the table there are approximately 20,000 clones, around 97% of which are singletons. Germline V lookup: CDR1 MNHEY, CDR2 SVGAGI. This CDR3 is 13 amino acids long. V was trimmed by 2 bases and J by 7 bases, leaving 12 bases between them. Notes on the study in general: Samples were chosen by availability of cryopreserved specimens.

The chain recombines TRBV6-5 with TRBJ2-7, with D tentatively TRBD1 (6 bases). The TCR was taken from a donor under 30 with latent tuberculosis or without tuberculosis infection. The sequenced sample consisted of PBMCs. CDR3 nucleotide sequence: TGTGCCAGCAGTTACCGGGACAAAGGAGAGCAGTACTTC. Translated: CASSYRDKGEQYF.